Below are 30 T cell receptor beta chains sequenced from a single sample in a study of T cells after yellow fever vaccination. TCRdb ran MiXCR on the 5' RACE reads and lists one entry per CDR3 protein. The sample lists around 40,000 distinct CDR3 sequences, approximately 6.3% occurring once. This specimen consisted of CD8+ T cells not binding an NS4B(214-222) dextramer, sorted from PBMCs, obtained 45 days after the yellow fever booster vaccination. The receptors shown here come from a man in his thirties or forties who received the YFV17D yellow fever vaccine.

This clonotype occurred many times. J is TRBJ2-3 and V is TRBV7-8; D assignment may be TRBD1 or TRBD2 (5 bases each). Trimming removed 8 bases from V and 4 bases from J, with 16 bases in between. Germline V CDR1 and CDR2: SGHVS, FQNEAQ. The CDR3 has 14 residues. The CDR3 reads CASWARGVADTQYF. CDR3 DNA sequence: TGTGCCAGCTGGGCTAGGGGAGTGGCAGATACGCAGTATTTT.

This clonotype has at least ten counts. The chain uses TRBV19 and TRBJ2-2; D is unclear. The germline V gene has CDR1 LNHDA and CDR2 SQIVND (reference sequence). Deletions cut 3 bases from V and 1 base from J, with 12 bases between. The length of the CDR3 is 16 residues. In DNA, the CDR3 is TGTGCCAGTAGTATCTGGCAGGAGATGAACACCGGGGAGCTGTTTTTT. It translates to CASSIWQEMNTGELFF.

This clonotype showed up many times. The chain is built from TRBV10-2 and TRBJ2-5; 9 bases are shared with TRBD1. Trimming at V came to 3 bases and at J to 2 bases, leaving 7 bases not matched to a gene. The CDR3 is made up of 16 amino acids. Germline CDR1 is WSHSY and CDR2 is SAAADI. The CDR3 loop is CASSEIFGQGQETQYF. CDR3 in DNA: TGCGCCAGCAGTGAAATTTTTGGACAGGGGCAAGAGACCCAGTACTTC.

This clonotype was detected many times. This chain's CDR3 is CASSVGEVDYNSPLHF. As DNA, the CDR3 is TGTGCCAGCAGCGTAGGAGAGGTGGATTATAATTCACCCCTCCACTTT. V usage is TRBV9 and J usage is TRBJ1-6; the D is unclear. This CDR3 has 16 amino acids. The V gene lost 0 bases and the J gene lost 4 bases, with 11 bases spanning the gap. Germline loops: CDR1 SGDLS, CDR2 YYNGEE.

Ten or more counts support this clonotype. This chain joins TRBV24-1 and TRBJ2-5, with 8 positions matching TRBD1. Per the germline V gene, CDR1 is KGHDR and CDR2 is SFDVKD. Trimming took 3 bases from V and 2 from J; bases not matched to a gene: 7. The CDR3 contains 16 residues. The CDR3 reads CATSDHPDRDQETQYF. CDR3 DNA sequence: TGTGCCACCAGTGATCACCCGGACAGGGATCAAGAGACCCAGTACTTC.

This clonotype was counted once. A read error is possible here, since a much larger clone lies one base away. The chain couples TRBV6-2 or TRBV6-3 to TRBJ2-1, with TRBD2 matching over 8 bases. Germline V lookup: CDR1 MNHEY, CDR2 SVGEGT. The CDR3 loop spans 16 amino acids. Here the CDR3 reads CGSSLFRREGRNEQFF. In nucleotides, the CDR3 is TGTGGCAGCAGCCTCTTCCGACGGGAGGGCCGTAATGAGCAGTTCTTC.

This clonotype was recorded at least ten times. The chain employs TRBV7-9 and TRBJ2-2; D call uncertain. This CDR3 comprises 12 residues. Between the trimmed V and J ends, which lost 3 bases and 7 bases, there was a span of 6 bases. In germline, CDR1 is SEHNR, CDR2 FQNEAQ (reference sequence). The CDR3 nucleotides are TGTGCCAGCAGCTTTGGGGTCGGGGAGCTGTTTTTT. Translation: CASSFGVGELFF.

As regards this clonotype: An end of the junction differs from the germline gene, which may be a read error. CDR3 in amino acids: CAISFHGGQGELMNTEAFF. The CDR3 DNA sequence: TGTGCCATCAGTTTTCATGGGGGACAGGGGGAACTCATGAACACTGAAGCTTTCTTT. The genes are TRBV12-3 or TRBV12-4 and TRBJ1-1; 11 nucleotides line up with TRBD1. CDR3 length equals 19 residues.

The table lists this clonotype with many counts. DNA for the CDR3: TGCGCCAGCAGCCAACTAGCGGGAGGATTCCGTGAGCAGTTCTTC. Translating gives CASSQLAGGFREQFF. The chain has TRBV4-1 and TRBJ2-1, with TRBD2 matching over 11 bases. The V gene's germline CDR1 is MGHRA and CDR2 YSYEKL. After removal of 2 bases from V and 9 bases from J, the junction contained 6 bases not matched to a gene. The CDR3 contains 15 residues.

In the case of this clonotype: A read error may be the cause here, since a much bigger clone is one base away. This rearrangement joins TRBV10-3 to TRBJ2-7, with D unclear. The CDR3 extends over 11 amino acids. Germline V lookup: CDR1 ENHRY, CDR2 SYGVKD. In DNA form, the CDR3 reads TGTGCCATCAGAGAGTCATACGAGCAGTACTTC. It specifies CAIRESYEQYF.

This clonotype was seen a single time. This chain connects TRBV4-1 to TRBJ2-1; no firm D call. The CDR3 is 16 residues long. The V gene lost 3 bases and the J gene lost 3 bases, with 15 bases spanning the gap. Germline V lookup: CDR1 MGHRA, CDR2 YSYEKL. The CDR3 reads CASSQMPPNLYNEQFF. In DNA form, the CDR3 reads TGCGCCAGCAGCCAGATGCCCCCCAACCTCTACAATGAGCAGTTCTTC.

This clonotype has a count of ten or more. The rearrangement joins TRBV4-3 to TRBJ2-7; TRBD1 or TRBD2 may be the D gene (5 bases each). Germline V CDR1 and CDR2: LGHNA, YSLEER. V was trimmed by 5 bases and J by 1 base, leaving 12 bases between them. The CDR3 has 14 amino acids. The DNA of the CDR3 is TGCGCCAGCAGCTTTGGAGGACAATCCTACGAGCAGTACTTC. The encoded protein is CASSFGGQSYEQYF.

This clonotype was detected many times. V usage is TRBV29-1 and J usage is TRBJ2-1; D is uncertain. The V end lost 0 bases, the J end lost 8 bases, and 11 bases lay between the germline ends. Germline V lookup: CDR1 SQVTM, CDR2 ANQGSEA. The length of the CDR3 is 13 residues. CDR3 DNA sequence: TGCAGCGTTGAAGACCCTTACACGGATGAGCAGTTCTTC. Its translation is CSVEDPYTDEQFF.

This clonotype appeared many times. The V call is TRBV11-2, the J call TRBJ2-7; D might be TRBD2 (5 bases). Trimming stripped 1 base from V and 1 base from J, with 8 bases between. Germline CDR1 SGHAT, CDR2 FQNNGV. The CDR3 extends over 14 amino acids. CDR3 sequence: CASSLAPGSYEQYF. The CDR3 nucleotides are TGTGCCAGCAGCTTAGCGCCGGGATCCTACGAGCAGTACTTC.

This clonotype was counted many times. CDR3 sequence: CASSVRDRLSDTQYF. The CDR3 region has the DNA TGTGCCAGCAGTGTCAGGGACCGACTGTCAGATACGCAGTATTTT. This sequence joins TRBV12-3 or TRBV12-4 and TRBJ2-3; D tentatively fits TRBD1 or TRBD2 (5 bases each). V lost 5 bases, J lost 4 bases, and 16 bases lay in between. This CDR3 region has 15 residues.

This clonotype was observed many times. The CDR3 DNA is TGCGCCAGCAGTGGGGGGGGCCTAGGGTCAGATACGCAGTATTTT. As protein: CASSGGGLGSDTQYF. The genes are TRBV10-2 and TRBJ2-3, with D perhaps TRBD2 (7 bases). The CDR3 sequence is 15 residues long. V lost 4 bases and J 4 bases, leaving 15 bases between the germline ends. Germline loops: CDR1 WSHSY, CDR2 SAAADI.

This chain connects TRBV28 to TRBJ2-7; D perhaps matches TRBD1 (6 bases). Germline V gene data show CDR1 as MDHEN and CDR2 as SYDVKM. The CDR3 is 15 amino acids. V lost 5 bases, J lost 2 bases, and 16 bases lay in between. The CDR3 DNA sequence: TGTGCCAGCAGTCCCCCTTCGGGACACCCCTACGAGCAGTACTTC. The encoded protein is CASSPPSGHPYEQYF.

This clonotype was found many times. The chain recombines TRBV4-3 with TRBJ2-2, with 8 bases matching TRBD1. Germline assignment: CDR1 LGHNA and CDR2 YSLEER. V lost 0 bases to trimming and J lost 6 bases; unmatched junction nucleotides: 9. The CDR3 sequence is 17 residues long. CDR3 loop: CASSQDSRTGFAGELFF. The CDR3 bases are TGCGCCAGCAGCCAAGATTCGAGGACAGGGTTCGCCGGGGAGCTGTTTTTT.

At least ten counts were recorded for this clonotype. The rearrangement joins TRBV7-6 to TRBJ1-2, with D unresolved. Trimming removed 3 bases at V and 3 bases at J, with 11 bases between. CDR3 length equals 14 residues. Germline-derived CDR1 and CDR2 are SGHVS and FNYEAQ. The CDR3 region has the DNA TGTGCCAGCAGCTTGTCCGAGACGGACTATGGCTACACCTTC. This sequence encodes CASSLSETDYGYTF.

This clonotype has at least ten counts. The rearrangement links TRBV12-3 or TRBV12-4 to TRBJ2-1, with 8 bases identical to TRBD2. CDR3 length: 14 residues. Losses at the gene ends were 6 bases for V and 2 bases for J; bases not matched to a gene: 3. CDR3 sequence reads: CASSPGLAYNEQFF. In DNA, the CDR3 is TGTGCCAGCAGCCCGGGACTAGCCTACAATGAGCAGTTCTTC.

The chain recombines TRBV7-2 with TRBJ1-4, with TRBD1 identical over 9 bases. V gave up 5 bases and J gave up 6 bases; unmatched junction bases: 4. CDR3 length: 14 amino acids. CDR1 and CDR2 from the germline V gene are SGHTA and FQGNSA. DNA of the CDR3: TGTGCCAGCAGCCTCACAGGGGGCCATGAAAAACTGTTTTTT. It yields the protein CASSLTGGHEKLFF.

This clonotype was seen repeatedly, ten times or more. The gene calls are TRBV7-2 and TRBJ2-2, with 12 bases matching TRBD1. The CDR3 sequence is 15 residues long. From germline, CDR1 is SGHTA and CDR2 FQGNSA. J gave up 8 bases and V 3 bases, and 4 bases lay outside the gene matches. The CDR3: CASSFGTGGEGELFF. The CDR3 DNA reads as TGTGCCAGCAGCTTTGGGACAGGGGGCGAGGGGGAGCTGTTTTTT. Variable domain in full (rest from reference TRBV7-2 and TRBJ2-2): GAGVSQSPSNKVTEKGKDVELRCDPISGHTALYWYRQSLGQGLEFLIYFQGNSAPDKSGLPSDRFSAERTGGSVSTLTIQRTQQEDSAVYLCASSFGTGGEGELFFGEGSRLTVL.

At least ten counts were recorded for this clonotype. As DNA, the CDR3 is TGCAGTGCTAGAGATACGCCTAGCGGGAGGTTTACAGATACGCAGTATTTT. Protein sequence: CSARDTPSGRFTDTQYF. The chain carries TRBV20-1 and TRBJ2-3; 11 bases match TRBD2. Trimming at V came to 0 bases and at J to 3 bases, leaving 8 bases not matched to a gene. The CDR3 contains 17 residues. CDR1 and CDR2 (germline): DFQATT, SNEGSKA (reference sequence).

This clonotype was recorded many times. Written as DNA, the CDR3 is TGTGCCAGCAGCCCCCGGAGTGAAAACATTCAGTACTTC. Translation gives CASSPRSENIQYF. The chain joins TRBV9 to TRBJ2-4; D uncertain. Trimming pared 4 bases from V and 5 bases from J, leaving 10 bases between. Germline V gene lookup returns CDR1 SGDLS and CDR2 YYNGEE. This CDR3 has 13 residues.

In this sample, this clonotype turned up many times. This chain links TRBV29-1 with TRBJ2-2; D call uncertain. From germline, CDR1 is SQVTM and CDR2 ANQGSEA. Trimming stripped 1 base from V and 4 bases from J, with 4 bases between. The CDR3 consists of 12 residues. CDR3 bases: TGCAGCGTTGAAGGGACCACCGGGGAGCTGTTTTTT. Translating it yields CSVEGTTGELFF.

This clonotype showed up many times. The CDR3 region is CASSEYPILAGLVNEQFF. CDR3 nucleotide sequence: TGTGCCAGCAGTGAATACCCCATTCTAGCGGGTCTGGTCAATGAGCAGTTCTTC. The rearrangement joins TRBV2 to TRBJ2-1, with 8 nucleotides matching TRBD2. V dropped 2 bases and J dropped 6; count of bases not matched to a gene: 15. Per the germline V gene, CDR1 is SNHLY and CDR2 is FYNNEI. There are 18 residues in the CDR3.

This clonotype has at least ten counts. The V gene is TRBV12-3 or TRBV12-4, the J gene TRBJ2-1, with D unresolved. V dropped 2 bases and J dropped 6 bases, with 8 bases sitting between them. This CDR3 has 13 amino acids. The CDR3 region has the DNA TGTGCCAGCAGTTTATCCTACTTCAATGAGCAGTTCTTC. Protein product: CASSLSYFNEQFF.

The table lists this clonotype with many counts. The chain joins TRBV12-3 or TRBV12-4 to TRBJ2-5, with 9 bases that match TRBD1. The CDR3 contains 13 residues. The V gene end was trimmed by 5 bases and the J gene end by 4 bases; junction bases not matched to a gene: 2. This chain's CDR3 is CASSGQGSETQYF. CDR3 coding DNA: TGTGCCAGCAGTGGACAGGGGTCAGAGACCCAGTACTTC.

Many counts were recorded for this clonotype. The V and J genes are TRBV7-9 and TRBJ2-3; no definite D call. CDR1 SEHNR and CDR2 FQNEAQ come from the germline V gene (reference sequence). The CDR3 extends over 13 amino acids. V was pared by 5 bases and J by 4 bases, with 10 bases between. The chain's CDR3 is CASSRKDSDTQYF. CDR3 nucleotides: TGTGCCAGCAGCCGCAAAGACTCAGATACGCAGTATTTT.

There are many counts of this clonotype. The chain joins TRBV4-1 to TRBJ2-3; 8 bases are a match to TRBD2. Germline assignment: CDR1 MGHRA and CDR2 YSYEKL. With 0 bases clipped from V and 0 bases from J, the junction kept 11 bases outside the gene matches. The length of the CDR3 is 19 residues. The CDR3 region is CASSQDYVTSATSTDTQYF. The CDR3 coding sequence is TGCGCCAGCAGCCAAGATTATGTGACTAGCGCGACTAGCACAGATACGCAGTATTTT.